This T cell receptor beta chain originates from a study of human T cells and chemical hapten exposure. One entry per CDR3 protein, called by TCRdb with MiXCR from the RACE reads. This table has 45,000 or so distinct CDR3 sequences, 3.5% to 4.5% appearing once. CDR3 size: 14 residues. CDR1 MNHNS and CDR2 SASEGT come from the germline V gene. The V and J ends lost 2 bases and 4 bases respectively, with 11 bases between them. Described time point: healthy volunteer bleed at 2 weeks. Total RNA was isolated from unfractionated whole blood. Material: whole blood. The J gene is TRBJ1-1, the V gene TRBV6-1; possibly TRBD1 for D (6 bases). This receptor was obtained from a human donor in good health. Some clones in this sample may be carry-over from other donors' samples. CDR3 residues: CASSEQGRSTEAFF. The CDR3 DNA is TGTGCCAGCAGTGAACAGGGGAGGAGCACTGAAGCTTTCTTT.